The clone carrying this T cell receptor beta chain was counted only a few times. This specimen comes from a study of T-cell memory formation after mild COVID-19. Each CDR3 protein is one row after TCRdb ran MiXCR on the 5' RACE reads. The profile shows about 360,000 distinct CDR3 sequences, about an eighth of them singletons. Source material: PBMCs or a T cell subset sorted from them (not recorded which). The TCR comes from a man aged 18 to 29 who had mild COVID-19 (a few samples of this study predate the infection). Cell type and time point are not known.

CDR3 loop: CASSQTAGGYNEQFF. CDR3 sequence (DNA): TGTGCCAGCAGCCAAACCGCCGGAGGCTACAATGAGCAGTTCTTC. The gene calls are TRBV5-4 and TRBJ2-1; D perhaps matches TRBD2 (5 bases). The CDR3 is 15 amino acids. Per the germline V gene, CDR1 is SGHNT and CDR2 is YYREEE (reference sequence). The germline V and J ends were trimmed by 4 bases and 3 bases, with 14 bases remaining between them.